The 20 T cell receptor beta chains below were found in one sample sequenced in a study of T cell repertoires in cytomegalovirus infection (dated by TCRdb to between 2018 and 2020). The sample was run on an Illumina HiSeq 1500. TCRdb trimmed public reads at Q25 via fastp, called clones via MiXCR and kept in-frame beta chains. Merged by CDR3 protein, the rows form single entries marked with the most common genes and DNA. The sample table shows about 130,000 distinct CDR3 sequences, and more than 7% are seen once. The ten largest make up over 9% of the sample. The source material was PBMCs. The receptors originated from a human donor in good health (CMV status not recorded). Some clones in this sample may be carry-over from other donors' samples.

This clonotype was seen repeatedly, ten times or more. This chain joins TRBV12-3 or TRBV12-4 and TRBJ2-5; the D gene is possibly TRBD1 (6 bases). The CDR3 consists of 14 residues. The V gene lost 6 bases and the J gene lost 1 base, with 12 bases spanning the gap. The DNA for the CDR3 is TGTGCCAGCAGCGCAACAGGGTCCCAAGAGACCCAGTACTTC. As protein: CASSATGSQETQYF.

This clonotype occurred many times. This chain connects TRBV7-9 to TRBJ2-3; 7 bases match TRBD1. This CDR3 spans 16 amino acids. CDR1 and CDR2 (germline): SEHNR, FQNEAQ (reference sequence). The V segment lost 4 bases and the J segment 3 bases; nucleotides outside the gene matches: 10. The CDR3 DNA follows: TGTGCCAGCAGCTCCGGGACAGCAAGTTATACAGATACGCAGTATTTT. It codes for CASSSGTASYTDTQYF.

This clonotype was counted at least ten times. This rearrangement joins TRBV11-2 to TRBJ2-1, with 8 bases lining up with TRBD1. The V segment lost 1 base and the J segment 6 bases; nucleotides outside the gene matches: 11. There are 17 residues in the CDR3. Germline values: CDR1 SGHAT, CDR2 FQNNGV. CDR3 loop: CASSLGTVDRVSNEQFF. The CDR3 bases are TGTGCCAGCAGCTTAGGAACTGTGGACAGGGTTAGCAATGAGCAGTTCTTC.

Ten or more counts support this clonotype. The chain couples TRBV12-3 or TRBV12-4 to TRBJ2-3; D gene uncertain. V was cut by 2 bases and J by 3 bases, with 0 bases left in between. The CDR3 spans 11 residues. The CDR3 is CASSLTDTQYF. The DNA for the CDR3 is TGTGCCAGCAGTTTAACAGATACGCAGTATTTT.

In its sample, this clonotype was seen many times. This rearrangement joins TRBV2 to TRBJ1-5, with a tentative D call TRBD1 (5 bases). V was trimmed by 6 bases and J by 6 bases, leaving 12 bases between them. This CDR3 is 13 amino acids long. CDR1 and CDR2 (germline): SNHLY, FYNNEI. In DNA, the CDR3 is TGTGCCAGCAGAGACGACAGTACTCAGCCCCAGCATTTT. The encoded protein is CASRDDSTQPQHF.

This clonotype has a count of ten or more. The chain has TRBV7-2 and TRBJ1-6; D may be TRBD1 (5 bases). The CDR3 spans 15 residues. V lost 4 bases, J lost 5 bases, and 12 bases lay in between. The germline V gene encodes CDR1 SGHTA and CDR2 FQGNSA. DNA of the CDR3: TGTGCCAGCAGCTACCAGGGTCCGAATAATTCACCCCTCCACTTT. Residues: CASSYQGPNNSPLHF.

The table lists this clonotype with a few counts. The chain recombines TRBV3-1 with TRBJ1-1; the D is unclear. In germline, CDR1 is LGHDT, CDR2 YNNKEL (reference sequence). Trimming shortened V by 1 base and J by 3 bases, and 9 bases separated the two germline ends. The CDR3 sequence is 14 residues long. CDR3 DNA sequence: TGTGCCAGCAGCCAAGGTATCACATACACTGAAGCTTTCTTT. Its translation: CASSQGITYTEAFF.

V and J are TRBV7-9 and TRBJ1-1; TRBD1 matches 8 bases. J was trimmed by 10 bases and V by 3 bases; bases with no gene match: 1. The CDR3 sequence is 11 residues long. Germline CDR1 and CDR2: SEHNR and FQNEAQ (reference sequence). The CDR3 sequence: CASSLGTGAFF. The CDR3 DNA follows: TGTGCCAGCAGCTTGGGGACAGGAGCTTTCTTT.

This clonotype was picked up many times. CDR3 loop: CASSLRTGDNEQFF. CDR3 DNA sequence: TGTGCCAGTAGTCTCCGGACAGGGGACAATGAGCAGTTCTTC. This chain joins TRBV19 and TRBJ2-1; 9 bases map to TRBD1. V lost 5 bases to trimming and J lost 5 bases; unmatched junction nucleotides: 4. This CDR3 region has 14 residues. Germline V gene sequence: CDR1 LNHDA, CDR2 SQIVND (reference sequence). Drawing the rest from reference TRBV19 and TRBJ2-1, the complete variable domain is DGGITQSPKYLFRKEGQNVTLSCEQNLNHDAMYWYRQDPGQGLRLIYYSQIVNDFQKGDIAEGYSVSREKKESFPLTVTSAQKNPTAFYLCASSLRTGDNEQFFGPGTRLTVL.

Details on this clonotype: A much larger clone differs from this one at a single base, so this may be a read error. V is TRBV2 and J is TRBJ1-1, with 7 bases aligning to TRBD1. The germline gives CDR1 SNHLY, CDR2 FYNNEI. V was clipped by 5 bases and J by 7 bases; unmatched bases: 10. There are 14 residues in the CDR3. CDR3 sequence (DNA): TGTGCCAGCAGTCCATGGACAGGCACCATTGAAGCTTTCTTT. It yields the protein CASSPWTGTIEAFF.

This clonotype has at least ten counts. The chain is built from TRBV5-5 and TRBJ2-1; D may match TRBD1 or TRBD2 (5 bases each). CDR3 length: 14 amino acids. V lost 3 bases, J lost 9 bases, and 16 bases lay in between. CDR1 SGHKS and CDR2 YYEKEE come from the germline V gene (reference sequence). CDR3: CASSWGRQQVEQFF. CDR3 sequence (DNA): TGTGCCAGCAGCTGGGGGAGACAGCAGGTTGAGCAGTTCTTC. The variable domain in full, completed from reference TRBV5-5 and TRBJ2-1, reads DAGVTQSPTHLIKTRGQQVTLRCSPISGHKSVSWYQQVLGQGPQFIFQYYEKEERGRGNFPDRFSARQFPNYSSELNVNALLLGDSALYLCASSWGRQQVEQFFGPGTRLTVL.

This clonotype was detected a few times. V is TRBV2 and J is TRBJ2-3, with 7 bases identical to TRBD1. The CDR3 runs to 15 residues. With V trimmed by 8 bases and J by 1 base, 9 bases remained unmatched. CDR1 is SNHLY and CDR2 is FYNNEI in the germline V gene. The CDR3 DNA reads as TGTGCCAGCCCGACAGGGATTTTTGGCACAGATACGCAGTATTTT. The encoded protein is CASPTGIFGTDTQYF.

This clonotype was recorded at least ten times. The chain joins TRBV7-8 to TRBJ2-3; 10 bases map to TRBD2. Losses at the gene ends were 5 bases for V and 0 bases for J; bases not matched to a gene: 5. Germline CDR1 and CDR2: SGHVS and FQNEAQ. The CDR3 runs to 16 residues. CDR3 region: CASSHGLAESTDTQYF. The CDR3 DNA is TGTGCCAGCAGCCACGGACTAGCGGAGAGCACAGATACGCAGTATTTT.

This clonotype has at least ten counts. The V and J genes are TRBV29-1 and TRBJ2-7; D perhaps matches TRBD2 (6 bases). Per the germline V gene, CDR1 is SQVTM and CDR2 is ANQGSEA. The length of the CDR3 is 13 residues. Trimming cost V 1 base and J 3 bases, with 10 bases left between them. CDR3 residues: CSVEGEDNYEQYF. CDR3 in DNA: TGCAGCGTTGAAGGGGAGGACAACTACGAGCAGTACTTC.

The table lists this clonotype with many counts. The chain couples TRBV2 to TRBJ1-6, with D hard to call. Germline V gene lookup returns CDR1 SNHLY and CDR2 FYNNEI. With 5 bases removed from V and 5 bases from J, the gap between germline ends came to 19 bases. This CDR3 comprises 17 residues. The CDR3 region has the DNA TGTGCCAGCAGTCCCACAACACCCAGCCAGAATAATTCACCCCTCCACTTT. Protein product: CASSPTTPSQNNSPLHF.

This clonotype was counted at least ten times. V and J are TRBV7-8 and TRBJ2-5, with D possibly being TRBD1 or TRBD2 (7 bases each). The CDR3 has 13 amino acids. Trimming cost V 6 bases and J 7 bases, with 15 bases left between them. Germline V gene data show CDR1 as SGHVS and CDR2 as FQNEAQ. The CDR3 bases are TGTGCCAGCAGGCCCCAGGGGGGGGGGACCCAGTACTTC. Translated, it gives CASRPQGGGTQYF.

The chain recombines TRBV30 with TRBJ1-6; D might be TRBD1 (5 bases). The CDR3 sequence is 14 residues long. In germline, CDR1 is GTSNPN, CDR2 SVGIG (reference sequence). V lost 4 bases, J lost 10 bases, and 17 bases lay in between. CDR3 amino acids: CAWIRRGRGSPLHF. The CDR3 DNA sequence: TGTGCCTGGATAAGAAGGGGAAGAGGATCACCCCTCCACTTT. Combining the CDR3 with reference TRBV30 and TRBJ1-6 gives the whole variable domain SQTIHQWPATLVQPVGSPLSLECTVEGTSNPNLYWYRQAAGRGLQLLFYSVGIGQISSEVPQNLSASRPQDRQFILSSKKLLLSDSGFYLCAWIRRGRGSPLHFGNGTRLTVT.

This clonotype was picked up a small number of times. The chain carries TRBV6-5 and TRBJ1-2; 7 bases line up with TRBD1. CDR1 is MNHEY and CDR2 is SVGAGI in the germline V gene. The CDR3 covers 15 residues. V shed 1 base, J shed 4 bases, and the junction held 6 bases outside the gene matches. The DNA of the CDR3 is TGTGCCAGCAGTTACTTAGAGACAGGGACCTATGGCTACACCTTC. Translating gives CASSYLETGTYGYTF.

The CDR3 protein is CASSRGQGDGYTF. The CDR3 DNA reads as TGTGCCAGCAGCCGAGGACAGGGGGACGGCTACACCTTC. The J gene is TRBJ1-2, the V gene TRBV6-5; 10 nucleotides line up with TRBD1. The CDR3 loop spans 13 amino acids. Germline V lookup: CDR1 MNHEY, CDR2 SVGAGI. V lost 6 bases to trimming and J lost 8 bases; unmatched junction nucleotides: 6.

At least ten counts were recorded for this clonotype. The CDR3 DNA reads TGTGCCAGCAGCCAAGATAAAGGTTCACCCCTCCACTTT. It encodes CASSQDKGSPLHF. The chain couples TRBV4-2 to TRBJ1-6; D gene uncertain. The germline V gene encodes CDR1 LGHNA and CDR2 YNFKEQ. This CDR3 contains 13 residues. V lost 0 bases to trimming and J lost 9 bases, with 6 bases between them.